This record covers a single TCR beta chain. These data come from a study of blood T cell repertoires in COVID-19. Study in general: T cells, B-cell-depleted T cells, or PBMCs provided the cDNA or gDNA that served as material.

Germline V gene sequence: CDR1 ENHRY, CDR2 SYGVKD. CDR3 length: 13 residues. The trim removed 7 bases at V and 7 bases at J, leaving 7 bases unmatched. Per the original methods: Nucleated cell counts were estimated from reference gene primer amplification. Using immunoSEQ multiplex PCR, the repertoire was profiled, and TCRdb retains in-frame clones only, with some absent. The DNA gave D and trimming, while V, J and clone size come from that table. The table shows approximately 25,000 clones, with approximately 72% occurring only once. The chain has TRBV10-3 and TRBJ2-1; 7 bases align to TRBD2. The receptor's source is a man in his fifties with COVID-19, enrolled during active disease. Sample: peripheral blood. In DNA form, the CDR3 reads TGTGCCATCACCGGGAGGAGCGGTAATGAGCAGTTCTTC. Translated, it gives CAITGRSGNEQFF.